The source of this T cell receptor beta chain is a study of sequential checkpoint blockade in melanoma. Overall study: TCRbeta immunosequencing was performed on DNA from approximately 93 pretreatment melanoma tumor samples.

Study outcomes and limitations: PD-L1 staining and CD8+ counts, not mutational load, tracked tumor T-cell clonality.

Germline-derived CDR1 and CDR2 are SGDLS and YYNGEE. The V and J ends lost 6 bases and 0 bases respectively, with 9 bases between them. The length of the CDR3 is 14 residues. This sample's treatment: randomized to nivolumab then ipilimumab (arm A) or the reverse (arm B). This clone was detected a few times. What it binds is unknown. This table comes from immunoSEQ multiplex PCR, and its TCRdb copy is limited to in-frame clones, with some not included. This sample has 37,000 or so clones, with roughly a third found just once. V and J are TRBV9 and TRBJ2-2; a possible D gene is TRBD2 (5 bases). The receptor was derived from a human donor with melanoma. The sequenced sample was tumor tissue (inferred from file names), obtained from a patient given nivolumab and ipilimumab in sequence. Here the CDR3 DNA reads TGTGCCAGCACCCTACTAGCGAACACCGGGGAGCTGTTTTTT. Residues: CASTLLANTGELFF.